This passage covers 10 T cell receptor beta chains from one sample sequenced in a study of T cell repertoires in cytomegalovirus infection. One entry per CDR3 protein, called by TCRdb with MiXCR from the reads. The profile shows tens of thousands of distinct CDR3 sequences, more than 20% of them singletons. No antigens are known for them. The sample consisted of PBMCs, sequenced either directly or after in vitro stimulation (not recorded which). The receptors come from a human donor in good health (CMV status not recorded). Some clones in this sample may be carry-over from other donors' samples.

The V gene is TRBV7-6, the J gene TRBJ1-6; 7 nucleotides align to TRBD1. The germline gives CDR1 SGHVS, CDR2 FNYEAQ. J lost 7 bases, V lost 6 bases, and 9 bases had no gene match. The CDR3 sequence is 15 residues long. CDR3 amino acids: CASRPGTDRNSPLHF. The CDR3, as DNA: TGTGCCAGCAGACCCGGGACAGATAGAAATTCACCCCTCCACTTT.

This clonotype occurred a few times. The chain joins TRBV20-1 to TRBJ2-7; D is perhaps TRBD2 (10 bases). From germline, CDR1 is DFQATT and CDR2 SNEGSKA (reference sequence). This CDR3 spans 19 amino acids. Trimming left V 3 bases short and J 0 bases short, with 27 bases between. The CDR3 reads CSASSPLLLAGQGSYEQYF. In nucleotides, the CDR3 is TGCAGTGCTAGCTCGCCATTATTACTAGCGGGACAGGGCTCCTACGAGCAGTACTTC.

This clonotype showed up many times. The chain employs TRBV12-3 or TRBV12-4 and TRBJ2-3; 13 bases match TRBD2. V lost 6 bases, J lost 4 bases, and 10 bases stayed unmatched. CDR3 length equals 17 residues. CDR3 sequence: CASSQGTSGTLADTQYF. The CDR3 bases are TGTGCCAGCAGCCAGGGGACTAGCGGGACGTTGGCAGATACGCAGTATTTT.

The J gene is TRBJ2-1, the V gene TRBV7-2; D is possibly TRBD1 or TRBD2 (5 bases each). V was shortened by 4 bases and J by 6 bases, with 19 bases between the two germline ends. Germline V gives CDR1 SGHTA, CDR2 FQGNSA. CDR3 length: 16 amino acids. CDR3 DNA sequence: TGTGCCAGCAGCTCCTGGGGGATAAACGGTGGCAATGAGCAGTTCTTC. The encoded protein is CASSSWGINGGNEQFF.

The chain uses TRBV7-6 and TRBJ2-5; 10 bases line up with TRBD1. The CDR3 runs to 18 residues. V lost 4 bases to trimming and J lost 1 base; unmatched junction nucleotides: 12. The V gene's germline CDR1 is SGHVS and CDR2 FNYEAQ. CDR3 sequence (DNA): TGTGCCAGCAGCTGGTCCCGGGACAGGGGACGGGCCCAAGAGACCCAGTACTTC. This gives the protein CASSWSRDRGRAQETQYF.

This clonotype was picked up many times. The genes are TRBV7-9 and TRBJ2-5; D call uncertain. Per the germline V gene, CDR1 is SEHNR and CDR2 is FQNEAQ (reference sequence). Deletions cut 0 bases from V and 5 bases from J, with 7 bases between. The CDR3 is 13 amino acids. The CDR3 loop reads CASSLAGGETQYF. CDR3 in DNA: TGTGCCAGCAGCTTAGCGGGTGGGGAGACCCAGTACTTC.

This clonotype has a count of ten or more. The V gene is TRBV7-2, the J gene TRBJ2-7; 10 positions agree with TRBD1. In germline, CDR1 is SGHTA, CDR2 FQGNSA. CDR3 length: 13 residues. V lost 9 bases and J lost 6; bases outside the gene matches: 8. CDR3 in amino acids: CASAGQGKREQYF. The CDR3 nucleotides read TGTGCCAGTGCGGGACAGGGGAAGCGCGAGCAGTACTTC.

The chain has TRBV7-2 and TRBJ1-2, with unresolved D. V gave up 1 base and J gave up 0 bases, with 6 bases separating them. Germline V gives CDR1 SGHTA, CDR2 FQGNSA. The CDR3 totals 14 residues. DNA for the CDR3: TGTGCCAGCAGCTTAGTGGAGGCTAACTATGGCTACACCTTC. It specifies CASSLVEANYGYTF.

This CDR3 is CASSAGLSGYTF. The CDR3 DNA follows: TGTGCCAGCAGTGCTGGGTTGAGTGGCTACACCTTC. The chain uses TRBV2 and TRBJ1-2; D gene ambiguous. V shed 4 bases and J shed 7 bases, with 10 bases lying between them. CDR3 size: 12 residues. Germline lookup yields CDR1 SNHLY and CDR2 FYNNEI.

This sequence joins TRBV7-6 and TRBJ2-1; no clear D gene. Germline V CDR1 and CDR2: SGHVS, FNYEAQ. This CDR3 has 11 residues. The V gene lost 2 bases and the J gene lost 10 bases, with 6 bases spanning the gap. The chain's CDR3 is CASSLKEEQFF. The CDR3 region has the DNA TGTGCCAGCAGCTTAAAGGAAGAGCAGTTCTTC.